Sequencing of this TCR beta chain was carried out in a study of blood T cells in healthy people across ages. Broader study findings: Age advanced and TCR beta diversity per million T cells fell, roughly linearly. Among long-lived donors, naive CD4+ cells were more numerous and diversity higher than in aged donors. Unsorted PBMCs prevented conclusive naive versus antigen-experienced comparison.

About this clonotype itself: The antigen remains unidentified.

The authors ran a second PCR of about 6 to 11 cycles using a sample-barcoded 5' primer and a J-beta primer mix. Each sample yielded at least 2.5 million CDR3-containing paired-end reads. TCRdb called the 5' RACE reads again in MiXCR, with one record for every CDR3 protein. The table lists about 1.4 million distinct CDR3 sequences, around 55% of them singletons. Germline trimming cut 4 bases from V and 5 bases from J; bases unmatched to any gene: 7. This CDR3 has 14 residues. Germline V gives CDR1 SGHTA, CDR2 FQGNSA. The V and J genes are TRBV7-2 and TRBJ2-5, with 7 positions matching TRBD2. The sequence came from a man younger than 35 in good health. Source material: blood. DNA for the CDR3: TGTGCCAGCAGCTGGGACGGGGGGATCGAGACCCAGTACTTC. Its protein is CASSWDGGIETQYF.